This T cell receptor (beta chain) was sequenced in a study of T cells after yellow fever vaccination. Study observations and caveats: Primary-vaccination clones mostly resurfaced post-booster (more than 95% CD4, roughly 87% CD8).

The V end lost 9 bases, the J end lost 8 bases, and 17 bases lay between the germline ends. Germline CDR1 reads MNHEY; CDR2 reads SMNVEV (reference sequence). The CDR3 is 13 residues long. In TCRdb, the 5' RACE reads were re-called with MiXCR into one record per CDR3 protein. This sample yields 500,000 to 550,000 distinct CDR3 sequences, of which 21% are seen a single time; 16% belongs to the top ten. This clonotype has more than one count but fewer than ten. Antigen unknown. The clonotype originates from a man younger than 35 who received the YFV17D yellow fever vaccine. This chain uses TRBV27 with TRBJ2-1; D gene ambiguous. The material sequenced was PBMCs, taken roughly 20 days after the first yellow fever vaccination. CDR3 sequence reads: CARGRGMLDEQFF. The CDR3 DNA reads as TGTGCCAGAGGACGAGGCATGTTGGATGAGCAGTTCTTC.